This T cell receptor beta chain was captured by sequencing in a study of cytomegalovirus exposure and HLA in healthy donors. The table came from immunoSEQ multiplex PCR; TCRdb's copy has only in-frame clones and leaves some out. The profile shows 300,000 to 400,000 clones, roughly 85% of them singletons. CDR3 length: 13 amino acids. J gave up 7 bases and V 2 bases, and 5 bases lay outside the gene matches. CDR1 MNHEY and CDR2 SMNVEV come from the germline V gene (reference sequence). This clone was observed a few times. Input material: PBMCs. The chain is built from TRBV27 and TRBJ2-7; 7 bases agree with TRBD2. The TCR originated in a woman aged 18 to 35 in good health and CMV-seronegative. The CDR3 loop is CASSLTTGREQYF. The CDR3 region has the DNA TGTGCCAGCAGTTTAACGACCGGGAGGGAGCAGTACTTC.